These T cell receptor beta chains were read from a single sample in a study of blood T cell repertoires in COVID-19. Only in-frame clones appear in the TCRdb table, and some are missing; sequencing was by immunoSEQ multiplex PCR. Among 250,000 to 350,000 clones listed, around 90% were seen once. Sequenced material: PBMCs or T cells enriched from blood (not recorded which). Receptors originate from a woman aged 25 to 45 who had recovered from COVID-19. Both conserved end residues are part of each CDR3. The order of the fields is D gene, clone size, J gene, CDR3 length, V gene, CDR3 protein, CDR3 DNA. The D gene is left open where the match is weak. Clone size appears in some rows only: once, few, many, or a class for an expanded clone.

.	once	TRBJ2-7	14	TRBV15	CATSRGGDSYEQYF	TGTGCCACCAGCAGAGGGGGGGACTCCTACGAGCAGTACTTC
.	.	TRBJ2-2	15	TRBV7-6	CASSLDRGRTGELFF	TGTGCCAGCAGCTTAGATAGGGGTCGGACCGGGGAGCTGTTTTTT
.	once	TRBJ2-3	15	TRBV9	CASSVGAQGADTQYF	TGTGCCAGCAGCGTAGGGGCCCAAGGGGCAGATACGCAGTATTTT
.	.	TRBJ2-1	15	TRBV19	CASSTRSGRGNEQFF	TGTGCCAGTAGTACACGCAGCGGAAGAGGGAATGAGCAGTTCTTC
.	.	TRBJ1-3	13	TRBV12-3/TRBV12-4	CASSFRGRDTIYF	TGTGCCAGCAGTTTTCGGGGTAGGGACACCATATATTTT
.	.	TRBJ2-2	15	TRBV11-2	CASSLISGQTGELFF	TGTGCCAGCAGCTTAATTAGCGGTCAAACCGGGGAGCTGTTTTTT
TRBD1	.	TRBJ2-2	14	TRBV28	CASSDRANTGELFF	TGTGCCAGCAGCGACAGGGCGAACACCGGGGAGCTGTTTTTT
TRBD2	.	TRBJ2-5	15	TRBV11-3	CASSSGGGVQETQYF	TGTGCCAGCAGCTCCGGGGGAGGGGTTCAAGAGACCCAGTACTTC
TRBD1	.	TRBJ2-5	15	TRBV7-3	CASSLTQTGPETQYF	TGTGCCAGCAGCTTAACCCAGACAGGGCCGGAGACCCAGTACTTC
.	.	TRBJ2-5	15	TRBV11-2	CASSLDRGFGRGQYF	TGTGCCAGCAGCTTAGACCGGGGGTTTGGTAGGGGCCAGTACTTC
TRBD2	.	TRBJ2-5	18	TRBV5-1	CASKMTSGGSVSTETQYF	TGCGCCAGCAAGATGACTAGCGGGGGCTCCGTTAGCACGGAGACCCAGTACTTC
TRBD1	.	TRBJ2-1	14	TRBV6-4	CASSDGTGGNEQFF	TGTGCCAGCAGTGACGGGACAGGGGGCAATGAGCAGTTCTTC
.	once	TRBJ2-2	19	TRBV6-2/TRBV6-3	CASSATLTSSIPLTGELFF	TGTGCCAGCAGTGCAACGTTGACTAGTTCAATCCCCCTCACCGGGGAGCTGTTTTTT
TRBD2	.	TRBJ2-7	17	TRBV5-1	CASSLASGSILTYEQYF	TGCGCCAGCAGCTTGGCTAGCGGGAGTATCCTTACCTACGAGCAGTACTTC
TRBD1	.	TRBJ2-7	14	TRBV3-1/TRBV3-2	CASSHPTGISEQYF	TGTGCCAGCAGCCACCCGACAGGGATCTCCGAGCAGTACTTC
TRBD2	.	TRBJ2-7	18	TRBV7-9	CASSLGRLAGVLSYEQYF	TGTGCCAGCAGCTTAGGGAGACTAGCGGGGGTATTATCCTACGAGCAGTACTTC
.	.	TRBJ1-2	16	TRBV18	CASSPPGRNGPSGYTF	TGTGCCAGCTCACCACCGGGGCGTAATGGACCTAGTGGCTACACCTTC
TRBD1	.	TRBJ1-3	15	TRBV5-4	CASSFTGAGGNTIYF	TGTGCCAGCAGCTTTACAGGGGCGGGTGGAAACACCATATATTTT
.	.	TRBJ2-7	13	TRBV5-6	CASSLGEAYEQYF	TGTGCCAGCAGCTTAGGCGAGGCCTACGAGCAGTACTTC
.	.	TRBJ2-7	14	TRBV11-2	CASSLVPSRSEQYF	TGTGCCAGCAGCTTAGTCCCTAGTCGCAGCGAGCAGTACTTC
TRBD2	few	TRBJ2-1	15	TRBV14	CASSPLGTRNNEQFF	TGTGCCAGCAGCCCTCTAGGGACTAGGAACAATGAGCAGTTCTTC
.	once	TRBJ2-7	15	TRBV5-1	CASSLAGWSVDEQYF	TGCGCCAGCAGCTTGGCCGGATGGAGCGTCGACGAGCAGTACTTC
TRBD2	.	TRBJ2-1	16	TRBV7-3	CASSLRTSGSYNEQFF	TGTGCCAGCAGCCTGAGGACTAGCGGTTCCTACAATGAGCAGTTCTTC
TRBD1	.	TRBJ2-7	14	TRBV28	CASSRSGTGYEQYF	TGTGCCAGCAGCCGCTCAGGGACAGGGTACGAGCAGTACTTC
.	.	TRBJ1-1	15	TRBV19	CASSRTLSGSTEAFF	TGTGCCAGTAGCCGGACGCTTTCTGGGAGCACTGAAGCTTTCTTT
.	.	TRBJ2-1	17	TRBV28	CASSSIPGPGTSREQFF	TGTGCCAGCAGTTCCATCCCCGGACCGGGGACTTCCCGGGAGCAGTTCTTC
.	once	TRBJ2-7	12	TRBV7-9	CASSRGGYEQYF	TGTGCCAGCAGCCGAGGAGGCTACGAGCAGTACTTC